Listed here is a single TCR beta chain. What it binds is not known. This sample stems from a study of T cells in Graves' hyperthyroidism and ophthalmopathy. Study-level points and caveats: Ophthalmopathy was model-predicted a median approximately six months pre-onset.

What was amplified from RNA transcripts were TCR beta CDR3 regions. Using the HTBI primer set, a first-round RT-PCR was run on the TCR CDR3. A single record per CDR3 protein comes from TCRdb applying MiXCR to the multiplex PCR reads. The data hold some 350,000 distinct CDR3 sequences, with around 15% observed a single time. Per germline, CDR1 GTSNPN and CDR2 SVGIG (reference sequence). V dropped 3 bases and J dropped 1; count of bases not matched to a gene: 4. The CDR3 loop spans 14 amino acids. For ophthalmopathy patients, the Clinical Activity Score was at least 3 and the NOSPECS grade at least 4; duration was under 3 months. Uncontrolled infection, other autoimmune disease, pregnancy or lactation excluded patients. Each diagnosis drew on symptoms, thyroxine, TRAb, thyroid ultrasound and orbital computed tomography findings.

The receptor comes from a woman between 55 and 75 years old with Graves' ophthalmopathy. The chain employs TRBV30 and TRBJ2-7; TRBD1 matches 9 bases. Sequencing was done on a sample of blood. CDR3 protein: CAWRAQGASYEQYF. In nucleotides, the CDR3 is TGTGCCTGGAGGGCACAGGGGGCGTCCTACGAGCAGTACTTC.